This TCR beta chain was identified during a study of T cells after yellow fever vaccination (dated by TCRdb to the late 2010s). Background for the entire study: The SMART-Seq v4 Ultra Low Input RNA kit was used to prepare libraries from fractions with low cell numbers. The cohort comprised two healthy male donors, one aged 18 to 30 and one aged 30 to 40 years. Bulk TCR alpha and beta repertoires were sequenced longitudinally to track T-cell clones before and after primary and booster YFV17D yellow fever vaccination. Blood was drawn at multiple timepoints before and after primary and secondary immunization, with bulk PBMC replicates and cell subsets isolated.

The sample's treatment or condition label, decoded: live attenuated yellow fever vaccine strain. A standard Ficoll-Paque protocol was used to isolate PBMCs from peripheral blood. CD4 and CD8 T-cell fractions were isolated with Dynabeads CD4 and CD8 positive selection kits. TriZol was used to extract RNA from bulk PBMCs, from CD4 and CD8 fractions, and from dextramer-positive and dextramer-negative fractions. What the study reported, not specific to this receptor: The study included only two donors, which limits how far the findings can be generalized. Computational filtering was required because FACS-sorted repertoires could contain abundant contaminating clonotypes from the bulk population. After the booster, most of the clones that had expanded following primary vaccination were detected again (approximately 95% of CD4 and around nine tenths of CD8), which suggests that memory was broadly maintained. The secondary T-cell response was weaker than the primary response but faster, peaking on day 5 instead of day 15. A small share of clonotypes was detected in both CD4 and CD8 compartments, with the overlap likely arising from convergent recombination.

Instrument used: Illumina NovaSeq 6000. TCR cDNA was synthesized by 5'RACE template switching, through which a universal primer site and unique molecular identifiers were introduced. cDNA synthesis was primed from both the TCR alpha and TCR beta constant segments. Library amplification involved two PCR steps, and the second step added sample barcodes and sequencing adapters. Libraries were sequenced on Illumina HiSeq 2500 (2x100 bp) or NovaSeq (2x150 bp). The original methods were these. MIGEC was used to demultiplex reads and collapse the reads into UMI consensus sequences, and MiXCR was used for V(D)J alignment. Vaccine-responding clonotypes were identified with edgeR using replicate PBMC samples, with FDR below 0.01 and a log2 fold change above 5 up to day 15 being required. Bulk clonotypes were assigned CD4 or CD8 identity according to which sequenced CD4 or CD8 repertoire held them at higher abundance. TCRdb reanalyzed the raw reads on its own, using fastp at Q25 for trimming and MiXCR for clone calling, and kept in-frame beta chains. CDR3 protein duplicates are merged, each entry listing the most common genes and DNA. None of the V and J calls come from the authors' own analysis; TCRdb made them. This sample comprises 200,000 to 250,000 distinct CDR3 sequences, 3.2% of them detected only once. The ten largest clones capture roughly 3.2% of the sample.

From cysteine to phenylalanine, the CDR3 is 13 amino acids long. Only the CDR3 portion is preserved as DNA: 39 bases, with reading frame beginning at the first base. The V end loses 3 bases and the J end loses 2 bases, and a stretch of 7 bases separates them. From the germline V gene, CDR1 is SNHLY and CDR2 is FYNNEI. This clonotype has at least ten counts. The antigen this receptor binds is unknown. Base-call qualities are not available, and no considerably larger clone is one nucleotide away. The sequence was collected from a man aged 18 to 29 who received the YFV17D yellow fever vaccine. The material sequenced was CD4+ T cells sorted from PBMCs, taken 10 days after the yellow fever booster vaccination. Recombination connected TRBV2 to TRBJ2-5, with the D gene not clear enough to name. The DNA is as follows: TGTGCCAGCAGTGACTCTGGGCAAGAGACCCAGTACTTC. It encodes CASSDSGQETQYF.